The 9 T cell receptor beta chains given below trace back to one sample, sequenced in a study of blood T cells in healthy people across ages. A sample-barcoded 5' primer and a J-beta primer mix were used in a second PCR of roughly 7 to 11 cycles. MiXCR, applied by TCRdb to the 5' RACE reads, yields one record per CDR3 protein. The sample contains approximately 770,000 distinct CDR3 sequences, 58% of which appear only once. The sample comprised blood. The receptors were gathered from a man aged 25 to 40 in good health.

This clonotype came up a few times. The chain recombines TRBV9 with TRBJ2-7; 7 bases map to TRBD2. CDR1 is SGDLS and CDR2 is YYNGEE in the germline V gene. The V and J ends lost 3 bases and 5 bases, in that order; junction bases with no gene match: 11. The CDR3 has 15 amino acids. The CDR3 loop reads CASSASGTIGNEQYF. The CDR3, as DNA: TGTGCCAGCAGCGCGAGCGGGACGATCGGCAACGAGCAGTACTTC.

This sequence joins TRBV9 and TRBJ2-5; TRBD2 agrees at 8 bases. The CDR3 extends over 15 amino acids. V trimming: 3 bases; J trimming: 5 bases; junction bases outside the gene matches: 9. CDR1 is SGDLS, CDR2 YYNGEE, per germline. The CDR3 region is CASSALNGRAETQYF. In DNA, the CDR3 is TGTGCCAGCAGCGCCTTAAACGGGAGGGCTGAGACCCAGTACTTC.

The count of this clonotype is one. This chain connects TRBV19 to TRBJ2-5; unclear D gene. Germline V gene data show CDR1 as LNHDA and CDR2 as SQIVND (reference sequence). This CDR3 is 14 amino acids long. The ends were cut back, 5 bases at V and 3 bases at J, with 13 bases in the middle. The CDR3 loop is CASSVGWSEETQYF. The DNA of the CDR3 is TGTGCCAGTAGTGTCGGGTGGTCAGAAGAGACCCAGTACTTC.

The chain uses TRBV2 and TRBJ2-3; 8 bases are shared with TRBD2. The CDR3 is 13 residues long. J gave up 6 bases and V 6 bases, and 5 bases lay outside the gene matches. CDR1 and CDR2 from the germline V gene are SNHLY and FYNNEI. CDR3 protein: CASSQREIDTQYF. Here the CDR3 DNA reads TGTGCCAGCAGCCAGCGGGAGATCGATACGCAGTATTTT.

This chain joins TRBV6-2 or TRBV6-3 and TRBJ2-2, with D maybe TRBD2 (5 bases). Germline-derived CDR1 and CDR2 are MNHEY and SVGEGT. V was clipped by 7 bases and J by 0 bases, with 9 bases between them. The CDR3 covers 14 residues. The CDR3 nucleotides read TGTGCCAGCAAGTCACTAGCGAACACCGGGGAGCTGTTTTTT. It yields the protein CASKSLANTGELFF.

This clonotype was observed a single time. The chain joins TRBV28 to TRBJ2-3; D gene unclear. Between the trimmed V and J ends, which lost 3 bases and 2 bases, there was a span of 9 bases. Per germline, CDR1 MDHEN and CDR2 SYDVKM. The CDR3 loop spans 14 amino acids. The CDR3: CASSFDTNTDTQYF. The DNA for the CDR3 is TGTGCCAGCAGTTTTGACACAAACACAGATACGCAGTATTTT.

The gene calls are TRBV2 and TRBJ1-2; D may be TRBD1 (5 bases). The CDR3 sequence is 13 residues long. V dropped 8 bases and J dropped 8 bases, with 18 bases sitting between them. Germline values: CDR1 SNHLY, CDR2 FYNNEI. CDR3 DNA: TGTGCCAGCTTGGAGGGGCGAAAAAAGGGCTACACCTTC. Protein product: CASLEGRKKGYTF.

V and J are TRBV11-3 and TRBJ2-5; 8 nucleotides match TRBD2. The V gene end was trimmed by 4 bases and the J gene end by 4 bases; junction bases not matched to a gene: 8. Germline loops: CDR1 SGHNT, CDR2 YENEEA. The CDR3 covers 15 residues. The CDR3 DNA sequence: TGTGCCAGCAGCTCCCGGACTAGCTTGGGAGAGACCCAGTACTTC. It translates to CASSSRTSLGETQYF. Full variable domain (rest looked up from reference TRBV11-3 and TRBJ2-5): EAGVVQSPRYKIIEKKQPVAFWCNPISGHNTLYWYLQNLGQGPELLIRYENEEAVDDSQLPKDRFSAERLKGVDSTLKIQPAELGDSAVYLCASSSRTSLGETQYFGPGTRLLVL.

The rearrangement joins TRBV4-2 to TRBJ2-3, with D hard to call. Trimming shortened V by 1 base and J by 4 bases, and 9 bases separated the two germline ends. Germline loops: CDR1 LGHNA, CDR2 YNFKEQ. The CDR3 sequence is 14 residues long. For the CDR3, the DNA is TGTGCCAGCAGCCAAGGTGGGATGGCAGATACGCAGTATTTT. Its protein product is CASSQGGMADTQYF.